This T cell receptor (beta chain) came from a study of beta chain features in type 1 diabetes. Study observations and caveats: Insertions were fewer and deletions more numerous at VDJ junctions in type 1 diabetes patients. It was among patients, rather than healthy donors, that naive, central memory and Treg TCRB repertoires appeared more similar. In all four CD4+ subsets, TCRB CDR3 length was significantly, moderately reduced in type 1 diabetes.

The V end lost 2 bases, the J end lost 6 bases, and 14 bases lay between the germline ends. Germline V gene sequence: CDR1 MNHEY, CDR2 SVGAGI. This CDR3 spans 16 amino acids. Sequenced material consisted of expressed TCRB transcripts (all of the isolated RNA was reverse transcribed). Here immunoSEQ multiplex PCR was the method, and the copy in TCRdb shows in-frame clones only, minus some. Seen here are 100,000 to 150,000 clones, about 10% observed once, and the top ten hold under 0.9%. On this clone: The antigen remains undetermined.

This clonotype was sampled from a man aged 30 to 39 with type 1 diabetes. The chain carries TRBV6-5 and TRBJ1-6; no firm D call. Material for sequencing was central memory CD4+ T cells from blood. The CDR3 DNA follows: TGTGCCAGCAGTTACGGCAGGCCCCCGCTTAATTCACCCCTCCACTTT. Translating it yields CASSYGRPPLNSPLHF.